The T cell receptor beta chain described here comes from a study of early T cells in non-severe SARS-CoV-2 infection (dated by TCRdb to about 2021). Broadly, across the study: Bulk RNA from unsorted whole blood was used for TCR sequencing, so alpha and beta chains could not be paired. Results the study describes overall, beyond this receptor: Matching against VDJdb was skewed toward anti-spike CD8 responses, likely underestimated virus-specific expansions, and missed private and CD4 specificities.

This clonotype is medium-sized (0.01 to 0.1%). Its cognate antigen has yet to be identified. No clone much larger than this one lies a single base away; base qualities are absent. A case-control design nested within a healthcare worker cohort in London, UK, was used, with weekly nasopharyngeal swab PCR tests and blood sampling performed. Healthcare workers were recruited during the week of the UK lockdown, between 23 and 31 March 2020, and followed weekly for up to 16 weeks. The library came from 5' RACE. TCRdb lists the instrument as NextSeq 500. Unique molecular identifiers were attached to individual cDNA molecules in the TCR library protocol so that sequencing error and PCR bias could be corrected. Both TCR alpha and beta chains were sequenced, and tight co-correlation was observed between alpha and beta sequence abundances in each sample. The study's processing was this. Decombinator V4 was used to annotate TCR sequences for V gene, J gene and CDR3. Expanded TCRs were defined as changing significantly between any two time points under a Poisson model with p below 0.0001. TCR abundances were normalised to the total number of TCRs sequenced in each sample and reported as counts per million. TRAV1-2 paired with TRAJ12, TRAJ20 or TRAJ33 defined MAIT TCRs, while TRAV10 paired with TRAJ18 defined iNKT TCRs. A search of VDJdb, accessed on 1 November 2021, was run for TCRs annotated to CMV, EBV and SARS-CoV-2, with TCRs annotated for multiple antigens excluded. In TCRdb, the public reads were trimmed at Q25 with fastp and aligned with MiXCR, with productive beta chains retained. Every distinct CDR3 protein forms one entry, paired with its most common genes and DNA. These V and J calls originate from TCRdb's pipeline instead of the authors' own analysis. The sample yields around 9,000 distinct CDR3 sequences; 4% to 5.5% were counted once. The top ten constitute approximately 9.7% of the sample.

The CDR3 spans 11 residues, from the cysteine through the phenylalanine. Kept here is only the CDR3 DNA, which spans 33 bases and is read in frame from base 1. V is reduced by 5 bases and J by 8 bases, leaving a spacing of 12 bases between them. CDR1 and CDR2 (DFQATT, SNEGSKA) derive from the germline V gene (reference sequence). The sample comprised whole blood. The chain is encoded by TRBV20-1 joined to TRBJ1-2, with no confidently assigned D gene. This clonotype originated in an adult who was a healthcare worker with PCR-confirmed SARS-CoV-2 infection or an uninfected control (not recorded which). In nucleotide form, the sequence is TGCAGTGCTGCCCGGTTGGAGGGCTACACCTTC. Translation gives CSAARLEGYTF.